The 2 T cell receptor beta chains below come from one sample, sequenced in a study of T cell repertoires in cytomegalovirus infection. TCRdb reanalysed the reads using MiXCR and keeps one entry per CDR3 protein. The sample contains about half a million distinct CDR3 sequences, 33% of which appear only once. Their recognized antigens are unknown. The sequencing here drew on cultured PBMCs, taken from culture after CMV antigen stimulation. These receptors originate from a human donor in good health (CMV status not recorded). Some clones in this sample may be carry-over from other donors' samples.

This clonotype was observed at least ten times. This rearrangement joins TRBV7-2 to TRBJ2-4; TRBD2 might be the D (6 bases). Germline V CDR1 and CDR2: SGHTA, FQGNSA. CDR3 size: 13 residues. With 0 bases removed from V and 9 bases from J, the gap between germline ends came to 9 bases. The CDR3 sequence: CASSLAVEGIQYF. The CDR3 DNA follows: TGTGCCAGCAGCTTAGCAGTGGAGGGCATTCAGTACTTC.

This clonotype occurred many times. The CDR3 nucleotides read TGTGCCAGCAGCTTAGGGGGGAAGGGGACTGAAGCTTTCTTT. As protein: CASSLGGKGTEAFF. The V gene is TRBV7-2, the J gene TRBJ1-1; D is perhaps TRBD1 (5 bases). Trimming pared 1 base from V and 5 bases from J, leaving 11 bases between. There are 14 residues in the CDR3. From germline, CDR1 is SGHTA and CDR2 FQGNSA.